Each of the 26 T cell receptor beta chains below was sequenced from the same sample in a study of cytomegalovirus exposure and HLA in healthy donors. The study ran its PCR with 60 Vbeta and 13 Jbeta primers. Using immunoSEQ multiplex PCR, the repertoire was profiled, and TCRdb retains in-frame clones only, with some absent. This repertoire shows some 150,000 clones, 79% found once; its top ten account for around 6.3%. The specimen was PBMCs. The receptors shown here come from a man between 50 and 59 years old in good health and CMV-seropositive.

J is TRBJ2-7 and V is TRBV27; 8 bases line up with TRBD1. The CDR3 totals 14 residues. Germline assignment: CDR1 MNHEY and CDR2 SMNVEV (reference sequence). After removal of 3 bases from V and 5 bases from J, the junction contained 6 bases not matched to a gene. The CDR3 region has the DNA TGTGCCAGCAGTTTCTACGGACAGGGAGACGAGCAGTACTTC. This translates into CASSFYGQGDEQYF.

In this sample, this clone turned up once. This chain uses TRBV28 with TRBJ1-2, with D possibly matching TRBD1 (5 bases). Trimming cost V 5 bases and J 4 bases, with 8 bases left between them. CDR1 is MDHEN, CDR2 SYDVKM, per germline. The CDR3 extends over 12 amino acids. The CDR3 sequence is CASSRGVYGYTF. The CDR3 DNA reads TGTGCCAGCAGTCGGGGGGTCTATGGCTACACCTTC.

The chain is built from TRBV6-1 and TRBJ2-5, with 7 bases that match TRBD1. Germline trimming cut 3 bases from V and 5 bases from J; bases unmatched to any gene: 12. Germline V gives CDR1 MNHNS, CDR2 SASEGT. The CDR3 covers 16 residues. CDR3 protein: CASSEAGTDFKETQYF. The CDR3 DNA is TGTGCCAGCAGTGAGGCCGGGACAGACTTTAAGGAGACCCAGTACTTC.

The rearrangement uses TRBV9 and TRBJ2-1, with D hard to call. Germline V gives CDR1 SGDLS, CDR2 YYNGEE. V was clipped by 0 bases and J by 8 bases, with 15 bases between them. The CDR3 spans 15 residues. CDR3 DNA: TGTGCCAGCAGCGTAGATAGCACGGAGATGGATGAGCAGTTCTTC. It specifies CASSVDSTEMDEQFF.

The chain joins TRBV6-1 to TRBJ1-2; the D gene is possibly TRBD1 (5 bases). Trimming took 2 bases from V and 2 from J, leaving 18 bases between them. The CDR3 runs 17 residues. Germline V lookup: CDR1 MNHNS, CDR2 SASEGT. CDR3 coding DNA: TGTGCCAGCAGTGAACCCGGCAGGGTTGATAGCAACTATGGCTACACCTTC. Encoded protein: CASSEPGRVDSNYGYTF.

J is TRBJ1-2 and V is TRBV28; 9 nucleotides align to TRBD1. The germline V gene encodes CDR1 MDHEN and CDR2 SYDVKM. This CDR3 comprises 14 residues. V dropped 5 bases and J dropped 8; count of bases not matched to a gene: 9. The CDR3 sequence: CASSPGQGSVGYTF. CDR3 DNA sequence: TGTGCCAGCAGTCCCGGACAGGGGTCCGTAGGCTACACCTTC.

This chain uses TRBV28 with TRBJ1-5; D uncertain. CDR1 is MDHEN and CDR2 is SYDVKM in the germline V gene. This CDR3 is 15 amino acids long. V lost 6 bases to trimming and J lost 4 bases, with 16 bases between them. In DNA form, the CDR3 reads TGTGCCAGCAGCATCCCCCGACGGACTAATCAGCCCCAGCATTTT. Protein sequence: CASSIPRRTNQPQHF.

This sequence joins TRBV9 and TRBJ2-3; the D gene is possibly TRBD2 (6 bases). In germline, CDR1 is SGDLS, CDR2 YYNGEE. The CDR3 runs 14 residues. V shed 4 bases and J shed 3 bases, with 12 bases lying between them. The CDR3 DNA reads TGTGCCAGCAGCTCCCCGACTAGGACAGATACGCAGTATTTT. Its protein is CASSSPTRTDTQYF.

With respect to this clone: One end of the junction does not line up with germline, which may come from a read error. The chain has TRBV28 and TRBJ2-7; D is undetermined. From germline, CDR1 is MDHEN and CDR2 SYDVKM. The CDR3 has 12 amino acids. The CDR3 is CASSLTAYGQYF. DNA for the CDR3: TGTGCCAGCAGTCTTACAGCTTACGGGCAGTACTTC.

This chain uses TRBV10-3 with TRBJ2-5, with D perhaps TRBD2 (5 bases). Trimming left V 2 bases short and J 4 bases short, with 17 bases between. The CDR3 runs to 16 residues. From germline, CDR1 is ENHRY and CDR2 SYGVKD. CDR3 sequence: CAISEARGSGVETQYF. Here the CDR3 DNA reads TGTGCCATCAGTGAGGCAAGAGGGTCTGGGGTAGAGACCCAGTACTTC.

The chain employs TRBV5-1 and TRBJ2-7; weak D call: TRBD1 (6 bases). Between the trimmed V and J ends, which lost 1 base and 4 bases, there was a span of 9 bases. The CDR3 is 13 amino acids. Germline loops: CDR1 SGHRS, CDR2 YFSETQ. In DNA, the CDR3 is TGCGCCAGCAGCTTGACAGGGAATTACGAGCAGTACTTC. Residues: CASSLTGNYEQYF.

Remarks on this clone: An end of the junction does not agree with germline; a read error may underlie this. The V call is TRBV5-4, the J call TRBJ2-7; D may be TRBD1 (6 bases). The CDR3 totals 13 residues. In germline, CDR1 is SGHNT, CDR2 YYREEE (reference sequence). The CDR3, as DNA: TGTGCCAGCAGCTTCGATCCAAAGACTCAGGGGATTTTC. Encoded protein: CASSFDPKTQGIF.

The chain couples TRBV5-1 to TRBJ2-3; 9 bases are a match to TRBD2. V lost 0 bases and J lost 2; bases outside the gene matches: 4. The CDR3 sequence is 16 residues long. Germline V lookup: CDR1 SGHRS, CDR2 YFSETQ. CDR3 sequence: CASSLGGTSITDTQYF. The CDR3 region has the DNA TGCGCCAGCAGCTTGGGTGGGACTAGCATCACAGATACGCAGTATTTT.

The J gene is TRBJ2-5, the V gene TRBV5-1, with a tentative D call TRBD2 (5 bases). The assigned J gene may be wrong: the sequence end matches TRBJ2-7 better. The CDR3 has 15 amino acids. Germline CDR1 reads SGHRS; CDR2 reads YFSETQ. CDR3 sequence: CASSLGVGVTYEQYF. In DNA form, the CDR3 reads TGCGCCAGCAGCTTGGGAGTCGGGGTTACCTACGAGCAGTACTTC.

The chain has TRBV28 and TRBJ1-5; 8 bases agree with TRBD1. This CDR3 comprises 15 residues. J lost 2 bases, V lost 5 bases, and 5 bases had no gene match. CDR1 and CDR2 from the germline V gene are MDHEN and SYDVKM. CDR3 bases: TGTGCCAGCAGTATTCCGACAGGGGGCAATCAGCCCCAGCATTTT. Amino acid sequence: CASSIPTGGNQPQHF.

The V gene is TRBV15, the J gene TRBJ2-3; a possible D gene is TRBD2 (6 bases). Germline CDR1 reads LNHNV; CDR2 reads YYDKDF (reference sequence). This CDR3 has 13 amino acids. Trimming stripped 3 bases from V and 5 bases from J, with 9 bases between. The CDR3 is CATSREGRDTQYF. The CDR3 DNA follows: TGTGCCACCAGCAGGGAGGGTAGAGATACGCAGTATTTT.

V usage is TRBV6-5 and J usage is TRBJ2-7; TRBD1 agrees at 9 bases. Per the germline V gene, CDR1 is MNHEY and CDR2 is SVGAGI. This CDR3 has 15 amino acids. V was clipped by 5 bases and J by 0 bases; unmatched bases: 5. DNA for the CDR3: TGTGCCAGCAGTACGCCGGGACAGGGCTCCTACGAGCAGTACTTC. Protein: CASSTPGQGSYEQYF.

This clone was counted a single time. The chain recombines TRBV28 with TRBJ2-7; 7 bases match TRBD1. From germline, CDR1 is MDHEN and CDR2 SYDVKM. V shed 2 bases, J shed 13 bases, and the junction held 17 bases outside the gene matches. The CDR3 is made up of 15 amino acids. CDR3 sequence reads: CASSLNREGAIGVYF. In nucleotides, the CDR3 is TGTGCCAGCAGTTTAAATCGAGAGGGGGCTATTGGCGTATACTTC.

V and J are TRBV2 and TRBJ1-1, with a weak D call TRBD1 (6 bases). Per germline, CDR1 SNHLY and CDR2 FYNNEI. Trimming left V 5 bases short and J 3 bases short, with 13 bases between. This CDR3 has 14 residues. The CDR3 sequence: CASSKQGRDTEAFF. In DNA, the CDR3 is TGTGCCAGCAGTAAACAGGGTCGGGACACTGAAGCTTTCTTT.

Details on this clone: Other DNA sequences in this sample translate to the same CDR3. The rearrangement uses TRBV5-4 and TRBJ1-1; TRBD1 matches 8 bases. The CDR3 has 13 amino acids. With 2 bases clipped from V and 4 bases from J, the junction kept 1 base outside the gene matches. Germline CDR1 reads SGHNT; CDR2 reads YYREEE (reference sequence). CDR3 loop: CASSLQGGTEAFF. CDR3 DNA sequence: TGTGCCAGCAGCTTACAGGGGGGCACTGAAGCTTTCTTT.

V and J are TRBV5-5 and TRBJ2-4; no reliable D call. Trimming cost V 4 bases and J 7 bases, with 15 bases left between them. This CDR3 contains 14 residues. Per germline, CDR1 SGHKS and CDR2 YYEKEE (reference sequence). CDR3 nucleotide sequence: TGTGCCAGCAGCCACGACTCCGTCGGGAACATTCAGTACTTC. Its translation: CASSHDSVGNIQYF.

This clone turned up a few times. The chain employs TRBV20-1 and TRBJ2-5, with D hard to call. The ends were cut back, 7 bases at V and 5 bases at J, with 11 bases in the middle. Germline-derived CDR1 and CDR2 are DFQATT and SNEGSKA (reference sequence). This CDR3 has 11 amino acids. CDR3: CSGQPKETQYF. The DNA of the CDR3 is TGCAGTGGACAACCTAAGGAGACCCAGTACTTC.

The chain combines TRBV18 with TRBJ2-7; the D gene is possibly TRBD2 (6 bases). With 3 bases removed from V and 0 bases from J, the gap between germline ends came to 15 bases. In germline, CDR1 is KGHSH, CDR2 LQKENI. This CDR3 has 16 amino acids. CDR3 sequence reads: CASSPRSRRDSYEQYF. The CDR3 DNA reads as TGTGCCAGCTCACCCCGATCGCGGCGGGACTCCTACGAGCAGTACTTC.

This clone has just a few counts. The J gene is TRBJ1-1, the V gene TRBV19; 9 bases line up with TRBD1. CDR1 LNHDA and CDR2 SQIVND come from the germline V gene (reference sequence). Unmatched junction bases numbered 13, after V lost 7 bases and J lost 4 bases. The CDR3 runs to 16 residues. The CDR3: CASNTGGLGVSTEAFF. DNA for the CDR3: TGTGCCAGTAACACAGGGGGCTTAGGGGTCAGCACTGAAGCTTTCTTT. The variable domain in full, with the rest retrieved from reference TRBV19 and TRBJ1-1, is DGGITQSPKYLFRKEGQNVTLSCEQNLNHDAMYWYRQDPGQGLRLIYYSQIVNDFQKGDIAEGYSVSREKKESFPLTVTSAQKNPTAFYLCASNTGGLGVSTEAFFGQGTRLTVV.

This clone has only a few counts. The chain has TRBV11-2 and TRBJ2-5; 8 nucleotides align to TRBD1. Per the germline V gene, CDR1 is SGHAT and CDR2 is FQNNGV. Trimming cost V 2 bases and J 3 bases; bases outside gene matches: 11. The CDR3 runs to 17 residues. The CDR3 reads CASSLRGTGVVEETQYF. Written as DNA, the CDR3 is TGTGCCAGCAGCTTACGAGGGACAGGTGTTGTCGAAGAGACCCAGTACTTC. The complete variable domain, with remaining parts taken from reference TRBV11-2 and TRBJ2-5, reads EAGVAQSPRYKIIEKRQSVAFWCNPISGHATLYWYQQILGQGPKLLIQFQNNGVVDDSQLPKDRFSAERLKGVDSTLKIQPAKLEDSAVYLCASSLRGTGVVEETQYFGPGTRLLVL.

This clone was counted a single time. The chain uses TRBV5-4 and TRBJ1-1, with D tentatively TRBD1 (6 bases). CDR3 size: 13 residues. Trimming shortened V by 4 bases and J by 6 bases, and 13 bases separated the two germline ends. From germline, CDR1 is SGHNT and CDR2 YYREEE (reference sequence). This CDR3 reads CASSRAGVPEAFF. CDR3 DNA sequence: TGTGCCAGCAGCCGGGCAGGGGTTCCTGAAGCTTTCTTT.